These 19 T cell receptor beta chains share one sample of origin, sequenced in a study of CD8+CD57+ T cells in acquired aplastic anemia. Previously, flow cytometry had revealed CD8+CD57+ cell expansion in the patients chosen for sequencing. Using genomic DNA as the template, TCR beta VDJ and CDR3 profiling was carried out. TCRdb re-called the reads with MiXCR, one entry per CDR3 protein. Among roughly 500,000 distinct CDR3 sequences listed, approximately 33% were seen once. Sequenced sample: sorted CD4+, CD8+, or CD8+CD57+ T cells (not recorded which) from PBMCs. The receptor source for this set is a human donor with aplastic anemia.

This clonotype was detected a few times. V and J are TRBV11-2 and TRBJ2-7, with 10 positions matching TRBD1. The V and J ends lost 5 bases and 0 bases, in that order; junction bases with no gene match: 13. This CDR3 region has 18 residues. Per the germline V gene, CDR1 is SGHAT and CDR2 is FQNNGV. The CDR3 sequence is CASSVTKGTGDLSYEQYF. The CDR3 DNA sequence: TGTGCCAGCAGCGTAACCAAAGGGACAGGGGACCTCTCCTACGAGCAGTACTTC.

This clonotype was seen a handful of times. The genes are TRBV20-1 and TRBJ2-5, with 12 bases aligning to TRBD2. This CDR3 is built from 15 residues. Per germline, CDR1 DFQATT and CDR2 SNEGSKA (reference sequence). V was pared by 3 bases and J by 1 base, with 3 bases of the junction left unmatched. In DNA form, the CDR3 reads TGCAGTGCTAGCGGACTAGCGGGGATCCAAGAGACCCAGTACTTC. This gives the protein CSASGLAGIQETQYF.

This clonotype has ten or more counts. The chain links TRBV12-3 or TRBV12-4 to TRBJ2-7, with D possibly TRBD1 on 5 matching bases. V was pared by 6 bases and J by 2 bases, with 14 bases between. This CDR3 has 14 residues. CDR3 in amino acids: CASRRQSTAYEQYF. The DNA for the CDR3 is TGTGCCAGCAGGAGACAGTCCACGGCCTACGAGCAGTACTTC.

Comment on this clonotype: A junction end diverges from the germline sequence, so it may reflect a read error. J is TRBJ2-2 and V is TRBV15; no definite D call. From germline, CDR1 is LNHNV and CDR2 YYDKDF (reference sequence). The CDR3 sequence is 16 residues long. The CDR3 DNA is TGTGCCGCCAGCAGAGGAACACGGACGAACACCGGGGAGCTGTTTTTT. This gives the protein CAASRGTRTNTGELFF.

For this clonotype: A junction end diverges from the germline sequence, so it may reflect a read error. The chain carries TRBV2 and TRBJ1-5; D uncertain. CDR1 is SNHLY and CDR2 is FYNNEI in the germline V gene. The CDR3 totals 13 residues. CDR3 sequence: CDSLWYSNQPQHF. The CDR3 DNA reads as TGTGACAGCCTCTGGTATAGCAATCAGCCCCAGCATTTT.

In the case of this clonotype: As the CDR3 is not closed by the conserved phenylalanine or tryptophan, this likely results from a read error. The V call is TRBV5-1, the J call TRBJ2-2, with 10 bases fitting TRBD1. The germline V gene encodes CDR1 SGHRS and CDR2 YFSETQ. There are 16 residues in the CDR3. Germline trimming cut 0 bases from V and 4 bases from J; bases unmatched to any gene: 3. This chain's CDR3 is CASSLGGQGSTGELFL. In nucleotides, the CDR3 is TGCGCCAGCAGCTTGGGGGGACAGGGGAGCACCGGGGAGCTGTTTTTG.

The chain combines TRBV5-8 with TRBJ2-7; tentatively, D is TRBD1 (5 bases). CDR3 length equals 14 residues. V lost 4 bases to trimming and J lost 3 bases, with 14 bases between them. CDR1 and CDR2 (germline): SGHTS, YDEGEE. The CDR3 DNA is TGTGCCAGCAGCGGAACGGACATAATCTACGAGCAGTACTTC. Residues: CASSGTDIIYEQYF.

This clonotype was observed a handful of times. This sequence joins TRBV11-1 and TRBJ1-2, with D perhaps matching TRBD1 (6 bases). Germline V gene sequence: CDR1 SGHAT, CDR2 FQDESV (reference sequence). This CDR3 spans 14 amino acids. The V and J ends lost 5 bases and 0 bases respectively, with 10 bases between them. The CDR3 DNA reads TGTGCCAGCAGCCGGGACACAGCTAACTATGGCTACACCTTC. It codes for CASSRDTANYGYTF. Drawing the rest from reference TRBV11-1 and TRBJ1-2, the complete variable domain is EAEVAQSPRYKITEKSQAVAFWCDPISGHATLYWYRQILGQGPELLVQFQDESVVDDSQLPKDRFSAERLKGVDSTLKIQPAELGDSAMYLCASSRDTANYGYTFGSGTRLTVV.

This clonotype was observed many times. This sequence joins TRBV2 and TRBJ2-7, with 7 nucleotides matching TRBD1. J was trimmed by 2 bases and V by 3 bases; bases with no gene match: 4. Looked up from germline, CDR1 is SNHLY and CDR2 is FYNNEI. The length of the CDR3 is 14 residues. Written as DNA, the CDR3 is TGTGCCAGCAGTGAGACAGGGCCTACCTACGAGCAGTACTTC. It yields the protein CASSETGPTYEQYF. Full variable domain (remainder filled in from reference TRBV2 and TRBJ2-7): EPEVTQTPSHQVTQMGQEVILRCVPISNHLYFYWYRQILGQKVEFLVSFYNNEISEKSEIFDDQFSVERPDGSNFTLKIRSTKLEDSAMYFCASSETGPTYEQYFGPGTRLTVT.

This clonotype was seen at least ten times. This rearrangement joins TRBV10-3 to TRBJ1-2; D is possibly TRBD1 (5 bases). The ends were cut back, 10 bases at V and 8 bases at J, with 14 bases in the middle. From germline, CDR1 is ENHRY and CDR2 SYGVKD. The CDR3 extends over 11 amino acids. For the CDR3, the DNA is TGTGCCACCGGGGGAGGGACCGGCTACACCTTC. Translating it yields CATGGGTGYTF.

This chain joins TRBV28 and TRBJ1-2; D possibly corresponds to TRBD1 (5 bases). Deletions cut 6 bases from V and 5 bases from J, with 19 bases between. Germline V lookup: CDR1 MDHEN, CDR2 SYDVKM. The CDR3 extends over 15 amino acids. CDR3 nucleotide sequence: TGTGCCAGCAGGGATGGGGCCTACCGGGGGTATGGCTACACCTTC. Encoded protein: CASRDGAYRGYGYTF.

The chain uses TRBV11-1 and TRBJ2-1, with D unclear. There are 13 residues in the CDR3. Trimming shortened V by 5 bases and J by 7 bases, and 12 bases separated the two germline ends. CDR1 and CDR2 from the germline V gene are SGHAT and FQDESV (reference sequence). This CDR3 is CASSNARGNEQFF. The CDR3 region has the DNA TGTGCCAGCAGCAATGCCCGAGGAAATGAGCAGTTCTTC.

Notes on this clonotype: This may stem from a read error, because a much larger clone lies one nucleotide away. This chain links TRBV12-3 or TRBV12-4 with TRBJ2-3; 7 nucleotides match TRBD2. The length of the CDR3 is 15 residues. The DNA of the CDR3 is TGTGCCAGCGGTTTAGGGCTAGCGGACACAGATACGCAGTATTTT. Translating it yields CASGLGLADTDTQYF.

This clonotype was seen a handful of times. The chain is built from TRBV7-9 and TRBJ1-1; D not resolved. CDR3 length equals 13 residues. Looked up from germline, CDR1 is SEHNR and CDR2 is FQNEAQ (reference sequence). Trimming took 0 bases from V and 5 from J, leaving 7 bases between them. The CDR3 nucleotides are TGTGCCAGCAGCTTAGCCACGCGAACTGAAGCTTTCTTT. This sequence encodes CASSLATRTEAFF.

This clonotype was seen ten or more times. The chain carries TRBV19 and TRBJ1-2; 10 nucleotides line up with TRBD1. CDR1 is LNHDA, CDR2 SQIVND, per germline (reference sequence). V gave up 3 bases and J gave up 2 bases; unmatched junction bases: 3. The CDR3 consists of 15 residues. CDR3 nucleotide sequence: TGTGCCAGTAGTATCGACAGGGGGCACAACTATGGCTACACCTTC. Protein sequence: CASSIDRGHNYGYTF.

This clonotype was found many times. The chain's CDR3 is CASTRKGTGNGYTF. The CDR3 DNA reads TGTGCCAGCACACGAAAGGGGACCGGCAATGGCTACACCTTC. The chain carries TRBV6-5 and TRBJ1-2; D is perhaps TRBD1 (5 bases). The V and J ends lost 7 bases and 6 bases respectively, with 18 bases between them. There are 14 residues in the CDR3. CDR1 MNHEY and CDR2 SVGAGI come from the germline V gene.

This clonotype was seen a handful of times. The chain combines TRBV19 with TRBJ2-3, with TRBD2 matching 14 bases. The germline gives CDR1 LNHDA, CDR2 SQIVND (reference sequence). J lost 4 bases, V lost 7 bases, and 4 bases had no gene match. The CDR3 is 15 amino acids. CDR3 DNA: TGTGCCAGTATCGGGACTAGCGGGGGTTCAGATACGCAGTATTTT. Its translation is CASIGTSGGSDTQYF.

This clonotype was detected many times. The chain employs TRBV25-1 and TRBJ2-7; D is possibly TRBD1 (6 bases). Trimming cost V 6 bases and J 3 bases, with 15 bases left between them. This CDR3 region has 14 residues. The germline V gene encodes CDR1 MGHDK and CDR2 SYGVNS. This CDR3 reads CASRGQGSFYEQYF. In nucleotides, the CDR3 is TGTGCCAGCAGGGGGCAGGGGAGTTTCTACGAGCAGTACTTC.

The CDR3 DNA reads TGTGCCAGCGAAGGGGTGGCAACTAATGAAAAACTGTTTTTT. It specifies CASEGVATNEKLFF. V and J are TRBV2 and TRBJ1-4; possible D gene TRBD1, 5 bases. Trimming pared 8 bases from V and 0 bases from J, leaving 10 bases between. Per germline, CDR1 SNHLY and CDR2 FYNNEI. The CDR3 consists of 14 residues.